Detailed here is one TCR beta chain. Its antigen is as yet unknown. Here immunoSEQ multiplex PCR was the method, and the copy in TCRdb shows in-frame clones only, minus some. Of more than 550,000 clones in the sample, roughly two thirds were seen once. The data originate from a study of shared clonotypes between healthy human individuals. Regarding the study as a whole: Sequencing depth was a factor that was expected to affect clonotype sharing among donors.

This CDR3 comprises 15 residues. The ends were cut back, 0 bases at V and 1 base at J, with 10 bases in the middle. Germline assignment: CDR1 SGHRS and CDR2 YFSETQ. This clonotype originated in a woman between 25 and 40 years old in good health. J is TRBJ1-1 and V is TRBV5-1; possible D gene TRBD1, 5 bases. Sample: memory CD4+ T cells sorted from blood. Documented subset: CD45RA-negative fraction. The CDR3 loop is CASSLAEGQNTEAFF. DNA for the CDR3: TGCGCCAGCAGCTTGGCAGAGGGGCAGAACACTGAAGCTTTCTTT. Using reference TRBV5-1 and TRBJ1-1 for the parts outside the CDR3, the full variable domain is KAGVTQTPRYLIKTRGQQVTLSCSPISGHRSVSWYQQTPGQGLQFLFEYFSETQRNKGNFPGRFSGRQFSNSRSEMNVSTLELGDSALYLCASSLAEGQNTEAFFGQGTRLTVV.